Presented here are 28 T cell receptor beta chains from one specimen sequenced in a study of post-analysis software for immune sequencing data. General observations from the study: Four or five TRBV segments were significantly more frequent in patients than in controls. TRBV5-6, TRBV5-1 and TRBV20-1 were among these segments.

Prepared TCR beta cDNA libraries contained unique molecular identifiers. Using its own MiXCR run on the PCR reads, TCRdb lists one record per CDR3 protein. The sample lists around 700,000 distinct CDR3 sequences; approximately 59% were seen once. These receptors are not linked to any known antigen. Sequencing was done on a sample of blood. Source of these receptors: a girl aged 2 to 10 with multiple sclerosis.

Only one count was recorded for this clonotype. This sequence joins TRBV5-6 and TRBJ2-3; D perhaps matches TRBD1 (6 bases). Trimming cost V 2 bases and J 1 base, with 11 bases left between them. The CDR3 consists of 15 residues. Germline assignment: CDR1 SGHDT and CDR2 YYEEEE. CDR3 in DNA: TGTGCCAGCAGCTTTAGGGGGACCGGCACAGATACGCAGTATTTT. Its protein is CASSFRGTGTDTQYF. The variable domain in full, with the rest retrieved from reference TRBV5-6 and TRBJ2-3, is DAGVTQSPTHLIKTRGQQVTLRCSPKSGHDTVSWYQQALGQGPQFIFQYYEEEERQRGNFPDRFSGHQFPNYSSELNVNALLLGDSALYLCASSFRGTGTDTQYFGPGTRLTVL.

V usage is TRBV7-9 and J usage is TRBJ1-2, with D unresolved. The CDR3 has 15 residues. CDR1 and CDR2 from the germline V gene are SEHNR and FQNEAQ (reference sequence). Trimming shortened V by 0 bases and J by 2 bases, and 10 bases separated the two germline ends. The CDR3 sequence is CASSLAVKSNYGYTF. The CDR3 DNA follows: TGTGCCAGCAGCTTAGCGGTGAAGAGCAACTATGGCTACACCTTC.

The chain employs TRBV30 and TRBJ2-1, with D tentatively TRBD1 or TRBD2 (6 bases each). The CDR3 extends over 15 amino acids. The V gene lost 2 bases and the J gene lost 9 bases, with 20 bases spanning the gap. CDR1 is GTSNPN, CDR2 SVGIG, per germline (reference sequence). CDR3 residues: CAWSIRGPDRGEQFF. The CDR3 DNA reads as TGTGCCTGGAGTATACGGGGGCCAGATCGAGGTGAGCAGTTCTTC.

Comments on this clonotype: One end of the junction fails to match germline, which may point to a read error. This chain links TRBV18 with TRBJ2-5; 10 positions match TRBD2. The DNA end lines up better with TRBJ2-7; the J call may be wrong. From germline, CDR1 is KGHSH and CDR2 LQKENI. CDR3 size: 15 residues. The CDR3 DNA reads TGTGCCGGCTCACCACCCCTAGCGGGAGAGGACGAGCAGTACTTC. Protein: CAGSPPLAGEDEQYF.

This clonotype was counted ten times or more. An end of the junction does not agree with germline; a read error may underlie this. This rearrangement joins TRBV7-9 to TRBJ2-5; D call uncertain. Germline CDR1 is SEHNR and CDR2 is FQNEAQ (reference sequence). The CDR3 totals 12 residues. Here the CDR3 DNA reads TGTGCCAGCAGTTTAGCCCCAGAGACCCAGTACTTC. As protein: CASSLAPETQYF.

This clonotype was recorded a few times. The chain joins TRBV29-1 to TRBJ2-3; 11 bases match TRBD1. Germline CDR1 SQVTM, CDR2 ANQGSEA. V gave up 4 bases and J gave up 6 bases; unmatched junction bases: 3. The CDR3 loop spans 13 amino acids. The CDR3 here is CSVGTGGSDTQYF. The CDR3 region has the DNA TGCAGCGTTGGGACAGGGGGCTCGGATACGCAGTATTTT.

The chain carries TRBV6-5 and TRBJ2-5; TRBD2 aligns across 8 bases. The J call may be faulty, since TRBJ2-7 better matches the DNA end. CDR3 length: 15 amino acids. The germline CDR1 and CDR2 sequences are MNHEY and SVGAGI. The CDR3 nucleotides read TGTGCCAGCAGTCTTAGCGGGGCGTCATACTACGAGCAGTACTTC. Translating gives CASSLSGASYYEQYF.

This chain links TRBV11-2 with TRBJ2-1, with a possible D match to TRBD1 (6 bases). Deletions cut 7 bases from V and 2 bases from J, with 12 bases between. This CDR3 contains 14 residues. The germline V gene encodes CDR1 SGHAT and CDR2 FQNNGV. CDR3 protein: CASTWGPPYNEQFF. The CDR3 DNA sequence: TGTGCCAGCACCTGGGGGCCTCCCTACAATGAGCAGTTCTTC.

Only a few counts were recorded for this clonotype. V is TRBV6-2 or TRBV6-3 and J is TRBJ2-5; 10 bases line up with TRBD2. J gave up 5 bases and V 6 bases, and 9 bases lay outside the gene matches. This CDR3 region has 15 residues. CDR1 is MNHEY and CDR2 is SVGEGT in the germline V gene. The DNA of the CDR3 is TGTGCCAGCAGCTCAAGGATGGGACTAGCGGAGACCCAGTACTTC. It translates to CASSSRMGLAETQYF.

The J gene is TRBJ2-7, the V gene TRBV6-1, with 12 positions matching TRBD1. Germline CDR1 and CDR2: MNHNS and SASEGT. After removal of 6 bases from V and 2 bases from J, the junction contained 14 bases not matched to a gene. This CDR3 is 18 amino acids long. In DNA, the CDR3 is TGTGCCAGCAGCAGTTGGGACAGGGGGCGAAGTAGACCCTACGAGCAGTACTTC. It yields the protein CASSSWDRGRSRPYEQYF.

In this sample, this clonotype turned up a few times. V is TRBV12-3 or TRBV12-4 and J is TRBJ2-7; D perhaps matches TRBD2 (5 bases). This CDR3 is built from 14 residues. The germline V and J ends were trimmed by 4 bases and 3 bases, with 13 bases remaining between them. The CDR3 reads CASSSSRDGYEQYF. The DNA of the CDR3 is TGTGCCAGCAGTTCATCCCGGGATGGCTACGAGCAGTACTTC.

This chain links TRBV11-2 with TRBJ2-6; TRBD1 matches 7 bases. CDR1 is SGHAT and CDR2 is FQNNGV in the germline V gene. The ends lost 3 bases at V and 1 base at J; junction bases unmatched: 9. The CDR3 sequence is 18 residues long. This chain's CDR3 is CASSLKGQTPSGANVLTF. The CDR3 region has the DNA TGTGCCAGCAGCTTGAAGGGACAGACTCCGTCTGGGGCCAACGTCCTGACTTTC.

This clonotype was counted many times. The chain uses TRBV7-2 and TRBJ2-5, with TRBD1 matching over 9 bases. CDR1 SGHTA and CDR2 FQGNSA come from the germline V gene. This CDR3 contains 13 residues. V gave up 5 bases and J gave up 3 bases; unmatched junction bases: 1. The CDR3 bases are TGTGCCAGCAGCCGGGACAGGGAAGAGACCCAGTACTTC. It yields the protein CASSRDREETQYF.

This rearrangement joins TRBV6-5 to TRBJ2-2, with 10 bases that match TRBD2. This CDR3 is 16 amino acids long. After removal of 5 bases from V and 4 bases from J, the junction contained 7 bases not matched to a gene. CDR1 is MNHEY, CDR2 SVGAGI, per germline. The chain's CDR3 is CASSPSSGSGTGELFF. In nucleotides, the CDR3 is TGTGCCAGCAGTCCTTCTAGCGGGAGTGGCACCGGGGAGCTGTTTTTT.

J is TRBJ2-7 and V is TRBV18, with unresolved D. This CDR3 has 13 residues. Trimming pared 3 bases from V and 3 bases from J, leaving 9 bases between. CDR1 and CDR2 (germline): KGHSH, LQKENI. CDR3 nucleotide sequence: TGTGCCAGCTCACCTAACAGTTACTACGAGCAGTACTTC. It codes for CASSPNSYYEQYF.

The chain employs TRBV4-2 and TRBJ1-2; perhaps TRBD1 as D (6 bases). Germline V gives CDR1 LGHNA, CDR2 YNFKEQ. Deletions cut 0 bases from V and 4 bases from J, with 12 bases between. This CDR3 has 15 amino acids. The CDR3 sequence: CASSQDPGEGYGYTF. The CDR3 DNA is TGTGCCAGCAGCCAAGATCCAGGGGAAGGCTATGGCTACACCTTC.

The chain has TRBV4-1 and TRBJ2-1; D is possibly TRBD2 (6 bases). From germline, CDR1 is MGHRA and CDR2 YSYEKL. Trimming took 1 base from V and 5 from J, leaving 15 bases between them. CDR3 length: 16 residues. The CDR3 DNA is TGCGCCAGCAGCCAAGGAGGAGGGGCGGGCCACAATGAGCAGTTCTTC. Translating gives CASSQGGGAGHNEQFF.

The gene calls are TRBV12-3 or TRBV12-4 and TRBJ1-6; D is unresolved. V lost 1 base, J lost 10 bases, and 14 bases lay in between. The CDR3 extends over 15 amino acids. CDR3 residues: CASSLGPQSSSPLHF. DNA for the CDR3: TGTGCCAGCAGTTTAGGCCCCCAATCTTCCTCACCCCTCCACTTT.

The chain uses TRBV24-1 and TRBJ2-4; D not certain. TRBJ2-7 explains the end of the DNA better; the J call may be wrong. The CDR3 extends over 15 amino acids. Per the germline V gene, CDR1 is KGHDR and CDR2 is SFDVKD. Here the CDR3 reads CATSDFSRESDEQYF. CDR3 DNA sequence: TGTGCCACCAGTGATTTTAGTAGGGAATCCGACGAGCAGTACTTC.

The CDR3: CPINSGESSGYTF. CDR3 in DNA: TGTCCTATAAATTCAGGGGAATCCTCTGGCTACACCTTC. The chain couples TRBV25-1 to TRBJ1-2, with a possible D match to TRBD1 (6 bases). The CDR3 totals 13 residues. The V gene's germline CDR1 is MGHDK and CDR2 SYGVNS.

This chain connects TRBV3-1 to TRBJ2-1; possibly TRBD1 for D (5 bases). The CDR3 runs to 15 residues. The germline V and J ends were trimmed by 6 bases and 0 bases, with 12 bases remaining between them. Germline V gene sequence: CDR1 LGHDT, CDR2 YNNKEL (reference sequence). CDR3 sequence reads: CASSRQSTSYNEQFF. DNA for the CDR3: TGTGCCAGCAGTAGACAGTCGACCTCCTACAATGAGCAGTTCTTC.

The chain joins TRBV3-1 to TRBJ1-6; 7 nucleotides match TRBD1. CDR3 length equals 14 residues. V was clipped by 6 bases and J by 9 bases; unmatched bases: 8. Germline V CDR1 and CDR2: LGHDT, YNNKEL (reference sequence). The CDR3 nucleotides are TGTGCCAGCAGATTCGGGACAGTTAGTTCACCCCTCCACTTT. The encoded protein is CASRFGTVSSPLHF.

This chain uses TRBV11-2 with TRBJ1-6; TRBD1 is a possible D gene (5 bases). This CDR3 is 16 amino acids long. V lost 0 bases and J 6 bases, leaving 12 bases between the germline ends. CDR1 SGHAT and CDR2 FQNNGV come from the germline V gene. DNA for the CDR3: TGTGCCAGCAGCTTAGATGGGACGGCTCCTAATTCACCCCTCCACTTT. It encodes CASSLDGTAPNSPLHF.

The chain recombines TRBV20-1 with TRBJ1-1, with D perhaps TRBD1 (5 bases). Trimming cost V 0 bases and J 5 bases, with 10 bases left between them. Germline V gene lookup returns CDR1 DFQATT and CDR2 SNEGSKA (reference sequence). This CDR3 is built from 13 residues. This CDR3 is CSAREGVGTEAFF. The CDR3 DNA sequence: TGCAGTGCTAGAGAGGGGGTAGGGACTGAAGCTTTCTTT.

This clonotype was seen only once. As the CDR3 is not closed by the conserved phenylalanine or tryptophan, this likely results from a read error. The chain is built from TRBV7-2 and TRBJ1-2, with D unresolved. There are 14 residues in the CDR3. V gave up 5 bases and J gave up 2 bases, with 12 bases separating them. Germline CDR1 SGHTA, CDR2 FQGNSA. DNA for the CDR3: TGTGCCAGCAGCGCCACAACTACAAACTATGGCTACACCTGC. Translation: CASSATTTNYGYTC.

This chain connects TRBV6-5 to TRBJ2-1; 7 nucleotides line up with TRBD1. The CDR3 runs 15 residues. Germline-derived CDR1 and CDR2 are MNHEY and SVGAGI. With V trimmed by 6 bases and J by 7 bases, 12 bases remained unmatched. In DNA form, the CDR3 reads TGTGCCAGCAGAACGACAGGGCGGTATCAAAATGAGCAGTTCTTC. This codes for CASRTTGRYQNEQFF.

The chain joins TRBV20-1 to TRBJ2-1, with 10 bases aligning to TRBD2. The CDR3 covers 15 residues. The trim removed 6 bases at V and 8 bases at J, leaving 13 bases unmatched. CDR1 and CDR2 from the germline V gene are DFQATT and SNEGSKA (reference sequence). CDR3 protein: CSARWTSGPGDEQFF. CDR3 DNA sequence: TGCAGTGCCCGTTGGACTAGCGGACCCGGGGATGAGCAGTTCTTC.

The chain combines TRBV5-1 with TRBJ2-7; D unclear. Germline CDR1 is SGHRS and CDR2 is YFSETQ. Trimming removed 0 bases at V and 0 bases at J, with 10 bases between. This CDR3 has 15 residues. The CDR3 here is CASSLGISSSYEQYF. For the CDR3, the DNA is TGCGCCAGCAGCTTGGGAATTTCCTCCTCCTACGAGCAGTACTTC.